The entry below describes one TCR beta chain. Antigen specificity is unknown. V gave up 4 bases and J gave up 2 bases, with 15 bases separating them. CDR3 length: 15 residues. The germline gives CDR1 MNHNS, CDR2 SASEGT. Controls had myeloablative marrow grafts with methotrexate and calcineurin inhibitor, sampled at 1 year. Profiling relied on immunoSEQ multiplex PCR, and the TCRdb table lists in-frame clones only, not all of them. This table has roughly 11,000 clones, about 80% appearing once. The data originate from a study of T cells after posttransplantation cyclophosphamide. Findings of the study overall: TRB clonality was highly associated with recipient CMV seropositivity and reactivation. Blood and skin or GI T cell repertoires showed limited TRB overlap. Later blood repertoires were often dominated by clones from the donor CD8+ memory compartment.

Sample: PBMCs, taken around 350 days after allogeneic stem cell transplant with calcineurin inhibitor and methotrexate. The source is a male patient between 25 and 39 years old who received an allogeneic stem cell transplant from an unrelated donor, was CMV-positive, and had acute GVHD only. The graft donor may account for some of the T cells. V usage is TRBV6-1 and J usage is TRBJ2-7, with a tentative D call TRBD1 (6 bases). The CDR3: CASSVQGLGPYEQYF. The CDR3 DNA reads TGTGCCAGCAGTGTACAGGGATTAGGACCCTACGAGCAGTACTTC.